This T cell receptor beta chain stems from a study of blood T cell repertoires in COVID-19. Here immunoSEQ multiplex PCR was the method, and the copy in TCRdb shows in-frame clones only, minus some. The repertoire holds around 80,000 clones, with roughly 90% as singletons. Germline V lookup: CDR1 MNHEY, CDR2 SVGAGI. The CDR3 consists of 15 residues. V was clipped by 5 bases and J by 7 bases; unmatched bases: 8. The rearrangement uses TRBV6-5 and TRBJ1-4, with 9 bases that match TRBD1. This sequence originates from a man aged 60 to 69 with acute or convalescent COVID-19. Specimen: peripheral blood. The CDR3 spells CASSQLQGASEKLFF. The CDR3 DNA reads TGTGCCAGCAGTCAACTACAGGGGGCCAGTGAAAAACTGTTTTTT.